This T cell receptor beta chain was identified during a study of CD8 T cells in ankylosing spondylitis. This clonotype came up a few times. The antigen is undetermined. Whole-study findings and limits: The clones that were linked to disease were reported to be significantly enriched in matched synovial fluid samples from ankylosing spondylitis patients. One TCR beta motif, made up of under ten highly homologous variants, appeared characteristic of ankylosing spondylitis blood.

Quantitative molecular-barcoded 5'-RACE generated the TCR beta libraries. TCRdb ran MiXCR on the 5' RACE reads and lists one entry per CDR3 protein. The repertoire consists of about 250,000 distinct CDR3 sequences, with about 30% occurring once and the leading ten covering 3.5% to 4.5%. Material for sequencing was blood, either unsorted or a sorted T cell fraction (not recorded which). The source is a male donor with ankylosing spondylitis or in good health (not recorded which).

The CDR3 here is CASSPGTSGLYEQYF. In DNA, the CDR3 is TGTGCCAGCTCTCCCGGGACTAGCGGGTTATACGAGCAGTACTTC. The chain carries TRBV18 and TRBJ2-7; 12 nucleotides match TRBD2. With V trimmed by 6 bases and J by 4 bases, 7 bases remained unmatched. CDR3 length: 15 amino acids. Germline V gives CDR1 KGHSH, CDR2 LQKENI.